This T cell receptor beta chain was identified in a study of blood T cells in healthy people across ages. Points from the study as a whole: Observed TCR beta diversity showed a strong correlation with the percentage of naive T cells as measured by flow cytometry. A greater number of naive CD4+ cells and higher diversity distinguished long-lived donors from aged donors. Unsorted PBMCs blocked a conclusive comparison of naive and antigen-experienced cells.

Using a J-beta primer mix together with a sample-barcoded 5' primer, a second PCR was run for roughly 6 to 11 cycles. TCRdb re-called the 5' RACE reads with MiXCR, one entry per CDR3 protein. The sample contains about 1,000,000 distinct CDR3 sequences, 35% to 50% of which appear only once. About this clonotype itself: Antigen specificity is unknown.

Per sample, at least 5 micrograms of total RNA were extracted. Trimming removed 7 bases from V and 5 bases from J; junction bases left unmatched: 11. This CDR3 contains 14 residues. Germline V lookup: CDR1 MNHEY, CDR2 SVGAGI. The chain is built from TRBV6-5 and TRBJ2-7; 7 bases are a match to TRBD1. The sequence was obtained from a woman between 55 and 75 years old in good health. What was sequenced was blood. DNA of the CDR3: TGTGCCAGCACCCAGAGACAGGGTAATAACGAGCAGTACTTC. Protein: CASTQRQGNNEQYF.